This T cell receptor (beta chain) was profiled in a study of OX40 agonist ivuxolimab in advanced cancers. V dropped 6 bases and J dropped 0 bases, with 12 bases sitting between them. The CDR3 runs 14 residues. In germline, CDR1 is MNHEY, CDR2 SMNVEV (reference sequence). The protocol was immunoSEQ multiplex PCR, while the TCRdb copy is restricted to in-frame clones and leaves out a portion. The sample carries tens of thousands of clones, roughly 89% recorded once. Source: CD4+ or CD8+ T cells sorted from blood, taken in a trial of the OX40 agonist ivuxolimab. This chain links TRBV27 with TRBJ2-7; D gene ambiguous. This receptor was taken from an adult with an advanced solid tumor such as melanoma, head and neck, liver or kidney cancer. Here the CDR3 DNA reads TGTGCCAGCAGAGGCAGCTCCTTCTCCTACGAGCAGTACTTC. Its translation: CASRGSSFSYEQYF.